The 6 T cell receptor beta chains below all came from one sample that was sequenced in a study of blood T cell repertoires in COVID-19. TCRdb keeps only in-frame clones here, not all; method: immunoSEQ multiplex PCR. The profile shows hundreds of thousands of clones, 85% to 90% of them singletons. The sequenced material came from PBMCs or T cells enriched from blood (not recorded which). The origin of the receptors is a woman aged 25-40 years with acute COVID-19.

This chain joins TRBV4-3 and TRBJ2-1; D gene unclear. Trimming took off 4 bases at V and 8 bases at J, with 15 bases between the two ends. CDR3 length equals 14 residues. CDR1 and CDR2 (germline): LGHNA, YSLEER. This CDR3 is CASSPLLGFDEQFF. In nucleotides, the CDR3 is TGCGCCAGCAGCCCGCTTCTCGGTTTCGATGAGCAGTTCTTC.

The chain couples TRBV5-1 to TRBJ2-1; 10 bases match TRBD2. Germline CDR1 is SGHRS and CDR2 is YFSETQ. Losses at the gene ends were 1 base for V and 6 bases for J; bases not matched to a gene: 4. The CDR3 has 15 residues. The CDR3 is CASSLLAGDSNEQFF. As DNA, the CDR3 is TGCGCCAGCAGCTTGCTAGCGGGGGATTCCAATGAGCAGTTCTTC.

The chain combines TRBV7-6 with TRBJ2-2; the match to TRBD1 covers 11 bases. Germline CDR1 SGHVS, CDR2 FNYEAQ. J was trimmed by 4 bases and V by 3 bases; bases with no gene match: 4. The CDR3 contains 16 residues. The CDR3: CASSFGTGGITGELFF. CDR3 DNA sequence: TGTGCCAGCAGCTTCGGGACAGGGGGGATCACCGGGGAGCTGTTTTTT.

The chain uses TRBV13 and TRBJ1-2; D call uncertain. The CDR3 extends over 12 amino acids. Germline V lookup: CDR1 PRHDT, CDR2 FYEKMQ (reference sequence). Trimming took off 1 base at V and 6 bases at J, with 6 bases between the two ends. Here the CDR3 reads CASSLEYNGYTF. The CDR3 nucleotides are TGTGCCAGCAGCTTAGAGTACAATGGCTACACCTTC.

J is TRBJ1-1 and V is TRBV3-1 (or the pseudogene TRBV3-2), with D possibly matching TRBD1 (6 bases). The CDR3 spans 13 residues. Germline-derived CDR1 and CDR2 are LGHDT and YNNKEL (reference sequence). Trimming stripped 8 bases from V and 5 bases from J, with 15 bases between. The CDR3 spells CASCTGLGTEAFF. As DNA, the CDR3 is TGTGCCAGCTGCACAGGGTTGGGGACTGAAGCTTTCTTT.

The chain employs TRBV30 and TRBJ2-1, with 14 nucleotides matching TRBD2. Germline V gives CDR1 GTSNPN, CDR2 SVGIG (reference sequence). This CDR3 comprises 17 residues. Trimming took 7 bases from V and 7 from J; bases not matched to a gene: 15. CDR3 amino acids: CASSGLAGGPGGNEQFF. In nucleotides, the CDR3 is TGTGCCTCTTCCGGACTAGCGGGGGGCCCCGGGGGGAATGAGCAGTTCTTC.